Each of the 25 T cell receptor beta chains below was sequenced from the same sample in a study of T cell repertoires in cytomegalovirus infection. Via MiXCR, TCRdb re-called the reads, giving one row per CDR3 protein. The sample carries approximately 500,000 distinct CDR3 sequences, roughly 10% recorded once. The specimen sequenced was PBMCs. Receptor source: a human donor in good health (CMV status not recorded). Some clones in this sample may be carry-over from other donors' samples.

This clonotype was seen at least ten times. CDR3 DNA sequence: TGTGCCAGCAGTTTGACAGCTCACACGCAGTATTTT. Its translation: CASSLTAHTQYF. The J gene is TRBJ2-3, the V gene TRBV11-2; perhaps TRBD1 as D (5 bases). Trimming removed 6 bases at V and 9 bases at J, with 13 bases between. The CDR3 loop spans 12 amino acids. Germline loops: CDR1 SGHAT, CDR2 FQNNGV.

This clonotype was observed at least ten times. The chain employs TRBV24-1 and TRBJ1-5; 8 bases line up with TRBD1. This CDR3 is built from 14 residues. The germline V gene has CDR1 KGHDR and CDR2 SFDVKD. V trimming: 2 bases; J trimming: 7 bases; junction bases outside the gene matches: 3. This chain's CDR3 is CATSDSGDRQPQHF. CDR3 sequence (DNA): TGTGCCACCAGTGATTCGGGGGACAGGCAGCCCCAGCATTTT.

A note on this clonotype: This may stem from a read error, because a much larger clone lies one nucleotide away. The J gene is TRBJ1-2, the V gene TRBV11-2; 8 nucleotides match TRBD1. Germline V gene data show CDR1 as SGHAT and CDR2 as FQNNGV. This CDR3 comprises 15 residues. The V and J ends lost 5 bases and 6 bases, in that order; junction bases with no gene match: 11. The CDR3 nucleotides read TGTGCCAGCAGCCCCGGGACAGGAAGAATTCATGGCTACACCTTC. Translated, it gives CASSPGTGRIHGYTF.

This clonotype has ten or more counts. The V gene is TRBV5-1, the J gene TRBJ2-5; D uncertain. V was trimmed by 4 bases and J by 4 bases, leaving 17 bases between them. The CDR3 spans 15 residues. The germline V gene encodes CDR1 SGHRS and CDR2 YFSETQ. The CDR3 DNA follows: TGCGCCAGCAGCCCCGCCAAAGGGTCCGCAGAGACCCAGTACTTC. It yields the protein CASSPAKGSAETQYF.

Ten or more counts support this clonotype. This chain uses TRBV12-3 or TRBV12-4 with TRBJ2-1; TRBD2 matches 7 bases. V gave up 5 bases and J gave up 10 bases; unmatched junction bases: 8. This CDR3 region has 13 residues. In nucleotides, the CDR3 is TGTGCCAGCAGTCCCGGACTAGTTTACGAGCAGTTCTTC. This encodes CASSPGLVYEQFF.

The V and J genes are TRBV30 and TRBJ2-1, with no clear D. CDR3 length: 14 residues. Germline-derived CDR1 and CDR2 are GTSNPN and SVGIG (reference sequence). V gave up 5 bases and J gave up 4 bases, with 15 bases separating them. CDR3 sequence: CAWGIGYGYNEQFF. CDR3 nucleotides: TGTGCCTGGGGTATTGGATATGGGTACAATGAGCAGTTCTTC.

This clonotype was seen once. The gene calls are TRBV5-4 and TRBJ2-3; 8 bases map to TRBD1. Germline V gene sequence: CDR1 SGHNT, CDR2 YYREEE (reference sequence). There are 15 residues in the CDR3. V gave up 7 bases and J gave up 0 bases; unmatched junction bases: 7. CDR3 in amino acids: CASGVQGVSTDTQYF. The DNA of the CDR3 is TGTGCCAGCGGGGTACAGGGGGTTAGCACAGATACGCAGTATTTT.

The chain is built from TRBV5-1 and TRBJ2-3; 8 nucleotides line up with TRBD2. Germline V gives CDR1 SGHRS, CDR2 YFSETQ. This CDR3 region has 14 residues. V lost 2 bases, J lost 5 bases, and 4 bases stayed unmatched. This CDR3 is CASSFTAGVDTQYF. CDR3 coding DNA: TGCGCCAGCAGCTTTACAGCGGGAGTAGATACGCAGTATTTT.

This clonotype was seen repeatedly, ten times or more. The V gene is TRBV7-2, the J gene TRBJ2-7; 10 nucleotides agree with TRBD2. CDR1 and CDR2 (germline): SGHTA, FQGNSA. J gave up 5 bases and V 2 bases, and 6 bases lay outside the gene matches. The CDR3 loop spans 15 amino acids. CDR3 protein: CASSLTGLAINEQYF. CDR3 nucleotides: TGTGCCAGCAGCTTAACGGGACTAGCGATAAACGAGCAGTACTTC. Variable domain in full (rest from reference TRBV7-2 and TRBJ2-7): GAGVSQSPSNKVTEKGKDVELRCDPISGHTALYWYRQSLGQGLEFLIYFQGNSAPDKSGLPSDRFSAERTGGSVSTLTIQRTQQEDSAVYLCASSLTGLAINEQYFGPGTRLTVT.

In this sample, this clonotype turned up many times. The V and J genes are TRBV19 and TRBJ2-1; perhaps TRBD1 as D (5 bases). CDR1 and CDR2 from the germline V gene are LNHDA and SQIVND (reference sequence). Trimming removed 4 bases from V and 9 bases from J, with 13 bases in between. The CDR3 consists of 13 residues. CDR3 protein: CASSTSTVGEQFF. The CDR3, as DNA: TGTGCCAGTAGTACTTCGACAGTCGGTGAGCAGTTCTTC.

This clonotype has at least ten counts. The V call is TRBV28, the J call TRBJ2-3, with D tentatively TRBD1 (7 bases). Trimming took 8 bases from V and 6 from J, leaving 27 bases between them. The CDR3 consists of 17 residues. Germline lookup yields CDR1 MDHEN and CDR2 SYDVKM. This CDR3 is CASLSFRRGPRGDTQYF. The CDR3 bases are TGTGCCAGCCTTTCGTTCCGGCGGGGCCCCAGGGGGGATACGCAGTATTTT.

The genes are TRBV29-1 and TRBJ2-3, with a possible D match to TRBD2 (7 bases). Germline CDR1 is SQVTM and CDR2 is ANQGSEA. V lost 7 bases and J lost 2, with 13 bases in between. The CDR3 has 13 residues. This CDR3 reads CSGGGADTDTQYF. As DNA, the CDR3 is TGCAGCGGGGGGGGGGCCGACACAGATACGCAGTATTTT.

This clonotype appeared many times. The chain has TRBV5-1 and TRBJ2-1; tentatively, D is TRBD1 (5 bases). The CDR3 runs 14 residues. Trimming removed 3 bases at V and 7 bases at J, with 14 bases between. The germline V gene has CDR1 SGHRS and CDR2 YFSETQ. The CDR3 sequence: CASSSQAGRNEQFF. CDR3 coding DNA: TGCGCCAGCAGCTCCCAGGCAGGGCGTAATGAGCAGTTCTTC.

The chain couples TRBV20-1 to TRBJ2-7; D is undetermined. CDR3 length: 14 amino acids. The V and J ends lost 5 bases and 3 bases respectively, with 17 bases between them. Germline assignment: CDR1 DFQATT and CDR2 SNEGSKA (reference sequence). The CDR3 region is CSAVSAGIIYEQYF. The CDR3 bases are TGCAGTGCTGTAAGCGCAGGTATAATCTACGAGCAGTACTTC.

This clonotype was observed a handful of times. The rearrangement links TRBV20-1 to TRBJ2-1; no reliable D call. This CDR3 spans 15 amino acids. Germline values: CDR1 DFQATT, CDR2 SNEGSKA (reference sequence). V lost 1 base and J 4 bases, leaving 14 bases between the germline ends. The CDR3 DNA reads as TGCAGTGCTAGAGGTCCCGGTTACGGATACAATGAGCAGTTCTTC. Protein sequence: CSARGPGYGYNEQFF.

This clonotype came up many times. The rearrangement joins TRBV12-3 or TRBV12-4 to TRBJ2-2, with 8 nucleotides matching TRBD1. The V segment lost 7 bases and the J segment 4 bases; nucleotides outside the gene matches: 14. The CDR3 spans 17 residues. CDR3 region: CASNRRKGQGGTGELFF. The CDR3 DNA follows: TGTGCCAGCAATAGACGCAAAGGACAGGGAGGCACCGGGGAGCTGTTTTTT.

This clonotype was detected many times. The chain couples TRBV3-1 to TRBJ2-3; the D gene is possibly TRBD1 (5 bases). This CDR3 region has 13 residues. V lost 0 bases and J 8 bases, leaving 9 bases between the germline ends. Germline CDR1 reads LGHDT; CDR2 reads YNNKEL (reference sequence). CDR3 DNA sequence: TGTGCCAGCAGCCAAGAACAGGAGACTACGCAGTATTTT. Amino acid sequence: CASSQEQETTQYF.

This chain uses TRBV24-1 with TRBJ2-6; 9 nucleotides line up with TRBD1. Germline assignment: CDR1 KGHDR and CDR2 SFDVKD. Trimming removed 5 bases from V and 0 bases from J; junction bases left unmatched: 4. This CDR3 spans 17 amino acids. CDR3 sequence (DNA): TGTGCCACCAGTGGTCCGACAGGGGGCTCTGGGGCCAACGTCCTGACTTTC. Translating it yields CATSGPTGGSGANVLTF.

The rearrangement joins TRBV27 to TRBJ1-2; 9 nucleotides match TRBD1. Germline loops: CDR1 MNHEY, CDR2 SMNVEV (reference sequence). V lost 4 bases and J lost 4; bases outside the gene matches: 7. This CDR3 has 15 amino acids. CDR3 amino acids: CASSSMGQGVYGYTF. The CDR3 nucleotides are TGTGCCAGCAGTTCTATGGGACAGGGTGTCTATGGCTACACCTTC.

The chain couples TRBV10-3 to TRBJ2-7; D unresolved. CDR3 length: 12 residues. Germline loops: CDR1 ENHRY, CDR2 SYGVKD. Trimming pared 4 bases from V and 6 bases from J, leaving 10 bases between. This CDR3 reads CAISVSILEQYF. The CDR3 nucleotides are TGTGCCATCAGTGTGTCAATTCTCGAGCAGTACTTC.

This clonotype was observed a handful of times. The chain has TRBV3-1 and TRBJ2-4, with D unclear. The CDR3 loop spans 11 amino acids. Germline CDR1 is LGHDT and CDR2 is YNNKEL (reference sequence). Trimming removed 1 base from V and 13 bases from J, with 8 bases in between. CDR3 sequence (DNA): TGTGCCAGCAGCCAAGGGCAAGGACAGTACTTC. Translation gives CASSQGQGQYF.

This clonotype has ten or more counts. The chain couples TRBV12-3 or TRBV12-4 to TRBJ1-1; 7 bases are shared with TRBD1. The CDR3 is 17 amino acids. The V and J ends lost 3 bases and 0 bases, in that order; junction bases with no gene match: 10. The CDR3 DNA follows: TGTGCCAGCAGTTTGGACTACAGGGGAACTATGAACACTGAAGCTTTCTTT. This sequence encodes CASSLDYRGTMNTEAFF.

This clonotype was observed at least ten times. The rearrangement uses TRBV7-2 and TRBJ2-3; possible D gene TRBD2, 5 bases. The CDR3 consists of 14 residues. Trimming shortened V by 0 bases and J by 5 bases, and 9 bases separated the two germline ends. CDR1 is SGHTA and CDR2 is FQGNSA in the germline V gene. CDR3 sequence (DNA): TGTGCCAGCAGCTTAGCGGGGAGTGAAGATACGCAGTATTTT. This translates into CASSLAGSEDTQYF.

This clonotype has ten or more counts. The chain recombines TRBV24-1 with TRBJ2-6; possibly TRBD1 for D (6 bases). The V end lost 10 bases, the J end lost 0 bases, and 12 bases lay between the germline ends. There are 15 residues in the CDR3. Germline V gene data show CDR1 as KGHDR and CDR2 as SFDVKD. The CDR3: CATQGRSSGANVLTF. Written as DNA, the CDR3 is TGTGCCACACAGGGCCGGAGCTCTGGGGCCAACGTCCTGACTTTC.

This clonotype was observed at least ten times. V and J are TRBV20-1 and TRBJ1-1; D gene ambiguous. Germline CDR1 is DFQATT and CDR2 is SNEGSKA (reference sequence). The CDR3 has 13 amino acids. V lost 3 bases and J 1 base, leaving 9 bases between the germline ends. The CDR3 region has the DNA TGCAGTGCTAGGGTGACGGGGAACACTGAAGCTTTCTTT. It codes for CSARVTGNTEAFF.